The next 16 T cell receptor beta chains were all read from a single sample in a study of early T cells in non-severe SARS-CoV-2 infection. TCRdb reanalysed the 5' RACE reads using MiXCR and keeps one entry per CDR3 protein. The data hold 65,000 to 75,000 distinct CDR3 sequences, with roughly 12% observed a single time. The sequencing input was whole blood. These receptor sequences come from an adult who was a healthcare worker with PCR-confirmed SARS-CoV-2 infection or an uninfected control (not recorded which).

The genes are TRBV27 and TRBJ2-2, with D maybe TRBD1 (6 bases). The CDR3 is 14 residues long. The germline V gene has CDR1 MNHEY and CDR2 SMNVEV (reference sequence). V was shortened by 6 bases and J by 1 base, with 9 bases between the two germline ends. The CDR3 DNA reads as TGTGCCAGCAGCCCGGGACAGAACACCGGGGAGCTGTTTTTT. It codes for CASSPGQNTGELFF.

J is TRBJ2-7 and V is TRBV11-3; D is possibly TRBD1 (5 bases). The CDR3 runs 17 residues. V lost 5 bases, J lost 0 bases, and 20 bases lay in between. Germline values: CDR1 SGHNT, CDR2 YENEEA. The CDR3 protein is CASSPDQGMGSSYEQYF. CDR3 nucleotide sequence: TGTGCCAGCAGCCCAGACCAGGGAATGGGAAGCTCCTACGAGCAGTACTTC.

This clonotype occurred many times. V gene TRBV10-3 combines with J gene TRBJ2-7; D is undetermined. This CDR3 has 14 amino acids. The germline CDR1 and CDR2 sequences are ENHRY and SYGVKD. V was cut by 4 bases and J by 1 base, with 11 bases left in between. CDR3 in amino acids: CAISAGRNSYEQYF. In DNA form, the CDR3 reads TGTGCCATCAGTGCCGGCCGGAATTCCTACGAGCAGTACTTC.

Ten or more counts support this clonotype. The V gene is TRBV20-1, the J gene TRBJ2-7, with 8 bases identical to TRBD2. The CDR3 covers 13 residues. Germline lookup yields CDR1 DFQATT and CDR2 SNEGSKA (reference sequence). With 2 bases clipped from V and 5 bases from J, the junction kept 5 bases outside the gene matches. The chain's CDR3 is CSARPAGVDEQYF. In nucleotides, the CDR3 is TGCAGTGCTAGACCAGCGGGAGTTGACGAGCAGTACTTC.

This clonotype was seen ten or more times. The rearrangement joins TRBV11-3 to TRBJ2-2, with a weak D call TRBD2 (6 bases). This CDR3 has 16 amino acids. The V end lost 3 bases, the J end lost 5 bases, and 16 bases lay between the germline ends. Germline assignment: CDR1 SGHNT and CDR2 YENEEA. This CDR3 is CASSFNRGLRTGELFF. The DNA of the CDR3 is TGTGCCAGCAGCTTTAATAGGGGACTCCGTACCGGGGAGCTGTTTTTT.

The sample holds many counts of this clonotype. The rearrangement joins TRBV3-1 to TRBJ2-5; D could derive from TRBD1 or TRBD2 (6 bases each). In germline, CDR1 is LGHDT, CDR2 YNNKEL (reference sequence). Trimming took 1 base from V and 5 from J, leaving 14 bases between them. The CDR3 covers 15 residues. The CDR3 sequence is CASSQGGAVWETQYF. DNA for the CDR3: TGTGCCAGCAGCCAAGGGGGGGCGGTTTGGGAGACCCAGTACTTC.

This clonotype was observed many times. This sequence joins TRBV6-6 and TRBJ1-6; 8 nucleotides align to TRBD1. Germline lookup yields CDR1 MNHNY and CDR2 SVGAGI (reference sequence). V dropped 2 bases and J dropped 7; count of bases not matched to a gene: 10. The CDR3 covers 17 residues. CDR3 DNA sequence: TGTGCCAGCAGTTACCCCGGACAGGGCCTCTCCAATTCACCCCTCCACTTT. This codes for CASSYPGQGLSNSPLHF.

By sample share, this clonotype is medium-sized. The chain links TRBV25-1 to TRBJ2-1; D possibly corresponds to TRBD2 (5 bases). The CDR3 spans 14 residues. The germline CDR1 and CDR2 sequences are MGHDK and SYGVNS. Trimming cost V 6 bases and J 9 bases, with 18 bases left between them. CDR3 in DNA: TGTGCCAGCAGCCCGGCGGGTAGACGGAGTGAGCAGTTCTTC. This gives the protein CASSPAGRRSEQFF. Full variable domain (remainder filled in from reference TRBV25-1 and TRBJ2-1): EADIYQTPRYLVIGTGKKITLECSQTMGHDKMYWYQQDPGMELHLIHYSYGVNSTEKGDLSSESTVSRIRTEHFPLTLESARPSHTSQYLCASSPAGRRSEQFFGPGTRLTVL.

V gene TRBV10-3 combines with J gene TRBJ2-1; D might be TRBD1 (5 bases). The V end was cut by 11 bases, the J end by 5 bases, with 13 bases between. Germline CDR1 is ENHRY and CDR2 is SYGVKD. CDR3 size: 12 residues. CDR3 sequence (DNA): TGTGCCCCCAGGCAGGGTAACAATGAGCAGTTCTTC. Protein: CAPRQGNNEQFF.

The table lists this clonotype with many counts. The chain joins TRBV20-1 to TRBJ2-7; TRBD2 is a possible D gene (6 bases). The CDR3 is 12 amino acids. V lost 3 bases and J lost 7, with 13 bases in between. In germline, CDR1 is DFQATT, CDR2 SNEGSKA (reference sequence). Written as DNA, the CDR3 is TGCAGTGCTAGCGGGGCTGGAGGGGAGCAGTACTTC. Translating gives CSASGAGGEQYF.

This clonotype was seen only a few times. The genes are TRBV9 and TRBJ2-5, with D possibly TRBD2 on 5 matching bases. This CDR3 has 12 amino acids. The germline V and J ends were trimmed by 3 bases and 10 bases, with 13 bases remaining between them. The germline gives CDR1 SGDLS, CDR2 YYNGEE. In DNA, the CDR3 is TGTGCCAGCAGCGACGGTTCCGGGGTCCAGTACTTC. This gives the protein CASSDGSGVQYF.

This clonotype has a count of ten or more. This sequence joins TRBV3-1 and TRBJ1-2; D call uncertain. Germline CDR1 LGHDT, CDR2 YNNKEL (reference sequence). Trimming left V 2 bases short and J 6 bases short, with 10 bases between. This CDR3 comprises 13 residues. CDR3 residues: CASSQRATHGYTF. The CDR3 nucleotides are TGTGCCAGCAGCCAACGGGCTACCCATGGCTACACCTTC.

This sequence joins TRBV20-1 and TRBJ2-2, with D possibly matching TRBD2 (6 bases). The CDR3 length is 16 residues. Germline V gene sequence: CDR1 DFQATT, CDR2 SNEGSKA (reference sequence). With 0 bases removed from V and 1 base from J, the gap between germline ends came to 12 bases. The CDR3, as DNA: TGCAGTGCTAGAGATGGGGGGACTGTGAACACCGGGGAGCTGTTTTTT. Translating gives CSARDGGTVNTGELFF.

This clonotype was found a few times. This chain joins TRBV29-1 and TRBJ1-3; D is possibly TRBD1 (5 bases). Germline CDR1 is SQVTM and CDR2 is ANQGSEA. The CDR3 runs 12 residues. V shed 4 bases and J shed 3 bases, with 7 bases lying between them. The CDR3 DNA follows: TGCAGCGTTGTAGGGGATGGAAACACCATATATTTT. This sequence encodes CSVVGDGNTIYF.

At least ten counts were recorded for this clonotype. The V call is TRBV12-3 or TRBV12-4, the J call TRBJ2-7, with 7 bases fitting TRBD1. The V gene end was trimmed by 4 bases and the J gene end by 9 bases; junction bases not matched to a gene: 9. The CDR3 loop spans 13 amino acids. The CDR3 sequence is CASSSGTVIWQYF. CDR3 in DNA: TGTGCCAGCAGTTCGGGGACAGTTATATGGCAGTACTTC.

This clonotype came up many times. The gene calls are TRBV5-6 and TRBJ2-7; 12 bases fit TRBD2. Germline V gene sequence: CDR1 SGHDT, CDR2 YYEEEE. After removal of 3 bases from V and 7 bases from J, the junction contained 5 bases not matched to a gene. CDR3 size: 14 residues. Here the CDR3 reads CASSSTSGRHEQYF. CDR3 nucleotides: TGTGCCAGCAGCTCGACTAGCGGGAGACATGAGCAGTACTTC. Full variable domain (missing parts from reference TRBV5-6 and TRBJ2-7): DAGVTQSPTHLIKTRGQQVTLRCSPKSGHDTVSWYQQALGQGPQFIFQYYEEEERQRGNFPDRFSGHQFPNYSSELNVNALLLGDSALYLCASSSTSGRHEQYFGPGTRLTVT.